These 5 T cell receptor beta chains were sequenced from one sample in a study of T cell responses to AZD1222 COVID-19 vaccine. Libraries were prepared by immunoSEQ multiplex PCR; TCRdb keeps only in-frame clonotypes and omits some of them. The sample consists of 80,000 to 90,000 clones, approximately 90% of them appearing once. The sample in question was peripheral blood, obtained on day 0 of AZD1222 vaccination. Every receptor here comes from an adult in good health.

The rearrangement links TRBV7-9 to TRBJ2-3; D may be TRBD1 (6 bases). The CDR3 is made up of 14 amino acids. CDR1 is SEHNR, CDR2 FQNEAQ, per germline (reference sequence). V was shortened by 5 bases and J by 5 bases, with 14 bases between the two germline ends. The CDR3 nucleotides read TGTGCCAGCAGCCTAACAGGGCCTAAAGATACGCAGTATTTT. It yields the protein CASSLTGPKDTQYF.

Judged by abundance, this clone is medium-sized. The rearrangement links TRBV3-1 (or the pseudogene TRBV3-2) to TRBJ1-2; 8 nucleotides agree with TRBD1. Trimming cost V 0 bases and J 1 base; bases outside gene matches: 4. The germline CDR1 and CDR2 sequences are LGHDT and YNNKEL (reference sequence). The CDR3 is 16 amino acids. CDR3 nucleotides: TGTGCCAGCAGCCAAGATTGGGGGACAGGTAACTATGGCTACACCTTC. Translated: CASSQDWGTGNYGYTF.

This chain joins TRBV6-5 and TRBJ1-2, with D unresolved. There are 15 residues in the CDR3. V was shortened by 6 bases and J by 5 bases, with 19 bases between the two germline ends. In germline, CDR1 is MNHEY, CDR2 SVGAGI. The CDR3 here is CASRGSQLGWYGYTF. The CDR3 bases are TGTGCCAGCAGAGGGAGCCAACTAGGGTGGTATGGCTACACCTTC.

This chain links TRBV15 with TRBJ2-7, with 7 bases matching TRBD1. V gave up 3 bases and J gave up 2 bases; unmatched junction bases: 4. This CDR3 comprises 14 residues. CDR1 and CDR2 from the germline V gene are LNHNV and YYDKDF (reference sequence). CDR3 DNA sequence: TGTGCCACCAGCAGTAGACAGGGCACCTACGAGCAGTACTTC. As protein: CATSSRQGTYEQYF.

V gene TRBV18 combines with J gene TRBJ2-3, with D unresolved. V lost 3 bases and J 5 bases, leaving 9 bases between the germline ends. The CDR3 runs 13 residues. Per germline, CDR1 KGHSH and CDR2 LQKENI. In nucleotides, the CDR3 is TGTGCCAGCTCACCTCGGATTGGAGATACGCAGTATTTT. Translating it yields CASSPRIGDTQYF.